Shown below are 16 T cell receptor beta chains from a single sample sequenced in a study of cytomegalovirus exposure and HLA in healthy donors. In the PCR, 60 Vbeta and 13 Jbeta primers were used. Profiling relied on immunoSEQ multiplex PCR, and the TCRdb table lists in-frame clones only, not all of them. The sample lists about 110,000 clones, roughly four fifths occurring once. The specimen was PBMCs. These receptors were taken from a man in his late teens or twenties in good health and CMV-seronegative.

The chain has TRBV4-2 and TRBJ1-2; TRBD1 is a possible D gene (5 bases). Germline V gene data show CDR1 as LGHNA and CDR2 as YNFKEQ. Trimming cost V 0 bases and J 2 bases, with 13 bases left between them. This CDR3 region has 16 residues. Here the CDR3 DNA reads TGTGCCAGCAGCCAAGATCCCGGGGGGTTGAACTATGGCTACACCTTC. Translation: CASSQDPGGLNYGYTF.

Details on this clone: The junction differs from germline at one of its ends, possibly a read error. V and J are TRBV14 and TRBJ1-2; 10 bases match TRBD1. This CDR3 has 14 amino acids. Germline V CDR1 and CDR2: SGHDN, FVKESK. This chain's CDR3 is CASSPRDRGSGYPF. The CDR3 region has the DNA TGTGCCAGCAGCCCCCGGGACAGGGGTAGTGGCTACCCCTTC.

The genes are TRBV9 and TRBJ2-2; D not certain. Per the germline V gene, CDR1 is SGDLS and CDR2 is YYNGEE. CDR3 length: 15 residues. V dropped 3 bases and J dropped 6 bases, with 15 bases sitting between them. The CDR3 protein is CASSAEVPSPGELFF. CDR3 coding DNA: TGTGCCAGCAGCGCCGAGGTCCCTAGTCCCGGGGAGCTGTTTTTT.

The V gene is TRBV6-6, the J gene TRBJ1-5, with TRBD1 as a possible D gene (5 bases). This CDR3 has 16 residues. Trimming shortened V by 7 bases and J by 0 bases, and 16 bases separated the two germline ends. Looked up from germline, CDR1 is MNHNY and CDR2 is SVGAGI (reference sequence). The CDR3 DNA is TGTGCCAGCACGGACCGACAGACCCATAGCAATCAGCCCCAGCATTTT. Translated, it gives CASTDRQTHSNQPQHF.

This chain uses TRBV7-3 with TRBJ2-5; D call uncertain. The germline V gene has CDR1 SGHTA and CDR2 FQGTGA. V lost 9 bases and J lost 6, with 8 bases in between. The CDR3 length is 10 residues. As DNA, the CDR3 is TGTGCCAGGGAGTTTAAGACCCAGTACTTC. It yields the protein CAREFKTQYF.

In nucleotides, the CDR3 is TGTGCCAGCAGGGAGTCACCAACTAATGAAAAACTGTTTTTT. This codes for CASRESPTNEKLFF. V and J are TRBV7-8 and TRBJ1-4; D gene uncertain. Germline CDR1 reads SGHVS; CDR2 reads FQNEAQ. Trimming stripped 6 bases from V and 0 bases from J, with 8 bases between. CDR3 length equals 14 residues.

V and J are TRBV9 and TRBJ2-5; 7 nucleotides match TRBD2. CDR1 is SGDLS, CDR2 YYNGEE, per germline. The CDR3 extends over 14 amino acids. The trim removed 3 bases at V and 10 bases at J, leaving 12 bases unmatched. CDR3 loop: CASSGGNGREDQYF. The DNA of the CDR3 is TGTGCCAGCAGCGGAGGGAATGGCCGGGAGGACCAGTACTTC.

V gene TRBV5-4 combines with J gene TRBJ2-7; 7 nucleotides agree with TRBD1. CDR1 is SGHNT, CDR2 YYREEE, per germline (reference sequence). The CDR3 loop spans 14 amino acids. Unmatched junction bases numbered 6, after V lost 2 bases and J lost 4 bases. The CDR3 here is CASSLDRASYEQYF. For the CDR3, the DNA is TGTGCCAGCAGCTTAGACAGGGCCTCGTACGAGCAGTACTTC. The full variable domain, its missing parts supplied by reference TRBV5-4 and TRBJ2-7, is ETGVTQSPTHLIKTRGQQVTLRCSSQSGHNTVSWYQQALGQGPQFIFQYYREEENGRGNFPPRFSGLQFPNYSSELNVNALELDDSALYLCASSLDRASYEQYFGPGTRLTVT.

With respect to this clone: The same CDR3 arises from other DNA sequences in this sample as well. The chain is built from TRBV28 and TRBJ1-1, with 7 bases matching TRBD1. The CDR3 extends over 14 amino acids. V gave up 3 bases and J gave up 1 base; unmatched junction bases: 2. Germline V gives CDR1 MDHEN, CDR2 SYDVKM. CDR3 DNA sequence: TGTGCCAGCAGTTTGGGACAGAAGAACACTGAAGCTTTCTTT. Amino acid sequence: CASSLGQKNTEAFF.

The V gene is TRBV5-6, the J gene TRBJ1-5; the D gene is possibly TRBD1 (5 bases). The CDR3 is made up of 15 amino acids. From germline, CDR1 is SGHDT and CDR2 YYEEEE. Trimming removed 4 bases at V and 0 bases at J, with 11 bases between. The CDR3 here is CASSRTDTSNQPQHF. CDR3 DNA sequence: TGTGCCAGCAGCAGGACGGACACTAGCAATCAGCCCCAGCATTTT. Full variable domain (remainder filled in from reference TRBV5-6 and TRBJ1-5): DAGVTQSPTHLIKTRGQQVTLRCSPKSGHDTVSWYQQALGQGPQFIFQYYEEEERQRGNFPDRFSGHQFPNYSSELNVNALLLGDSALYLCASSRTDTSNQPQHFGDGTRLSIL.

The J gene is TRBJ2-5, the V gene TRBV7-9; 10 bases line up with TRBD1. Germline V gene lookup returns CDR1 SEHNR and CDR2 FQNEAQ (reference sequence). With 5 bases clipped from V and 3 bases from J, the junction kept 6 bases outside the gene matches. The CDR3 loop spans 15 amino acids. The CDR3 coding sequence is TGTGCCAGCAGCCGGACAGGGGGGCGGGAAGAGACCCAGTACTTC. Amino acids: CASSRTGGREETQYF.

The chain joins TRBV7-3 to TRBJ2-7, with TRBD1 as a possible D gene (6 bases). This CDR3 is 14 amino acids long. Trimming stripped 6 bases from V and 2 bases from J, with 14 bases between. The germline CDR1 and CDR2 sequences are SGHTA and FQGTGA. Here the CDR3 reads CASSTGTPPYEQYF. In DNA form, the CDR3 reads TGTGCCAGCAGTACCGGGACACCCCCCTACGAGCAGTACTTC.

This clone was found once. V usage is TRBV27 and J usage is TRBJ1-1; D possibly corresponds to TRBD1 (6 bases). V was trimmed by 3 bases and J by 7 bases, leaving 12 bases between them. CDR1 and CDR2 from the germline V gene are MNHEY and SMNVEV (reference sequence). The CDR3 runs to 13 residues. The CDR3 nucleotides are TGTGCCAGCAGTTTTACAGGGAGTGATGAAGCTTTCTTT. It yields the protein CASSFTGSDEAFF.

This clone was observed a few times. The V gene is TRBV9, the J gene TRBJ1-6, with 7 bases matching TRBD1. Unmatched junction bases numbered 10, after V lost 2 bases and J lost 14 bases. The length of the CDR3 is 14 residues. CDR1 and CDR2 (germline): SGDLS, YYNGEE. The CDR3 loop reads CASSVATGDWALHF. In nucleotides, the CDR3 is TGTGCCAGCAGCGTGGCAACAGGGGATTGGGCCCTCCACTTT.

DNA of the CDR3: TGCGCCAGCAGCTTGGGTGGCTCTCCCGGGGAGACCCAGTACTTC. Its translation is CASSLGGSPGETQYF. The V call is TRBV5-1, the J call TRBJ2-5; no reliable D call. V gave up 0 bases and J gave up 5 bases, with 14 bases separating them. The V gene's germline CDR1 is SGHRS and CDR2 YFSETQ. This CDR3 is built from 15 residues. Full variable domain (missing parts from reference TRBV5-1 and TRBJ2-5): KAGVTQTPRYLIKTRGQQVTLSCSPISGHRSVSWYQQTPGQGLQFLFEYFSETQRNKGNFPGRFSGRQFSNSRSEMNVSTLELGDSALYLCASSLGGSPGETQYFGPGTRLLVL.

The genes are TRBV21-1 and TRBJ1-1; TRBD1 is the table's D call, not checked against the DNA. TRBV21-1 is a documented pseudogene. This CDR3 contains 16 residues. CDR3 bases: TGTGCCAGCAGCAAATATATAACAGGGTTGAACACTGAAGCTTTCTTT. Its protein product is CASSKYITGLNTEAFF.